This is a list of T cell receptor beta chains from one sample in a study of T cells in Graves' hyperthyroidism and ophthalmopathy. Each CDR3 protein gets one entry after TCRdb re-called the multiplex PCR reads with MiXCR. The table includes hundreds of thousands of distinct CDR3 sequences, approximately 14% detected once. Sequencing was performed on blood. These receptors originate from a woman between 40 and 55 years old with Graves' ophthalmopathy. Each CDR3 is given with its conserved first and last residue. The D gene is left open where the match is weak. Size is omitted from some rows. Given values are once, few, many or a class for expanded clones.

V	length	J	D	size	DNA	CDR3
TRBV12-3/TRBV12-4	14	TRBJ2-5	TRBD2	-	TGTGCCACCCGGGATCTAGCGGGGGTGGAGACCCAGTACTTC	CATRDLAGVETQYF
TRBV2	13	TRBJ1-2	TRBD1	-	TGTGCCAGCAGGATAGGGGGCGGCTATGGCTACACCTTC	CASRIGGGYGYTF
TRBV6-2/TRBV6-3	17	TRBJ1-5	TRBD1	-	TGTGCCAGCAGCCCCGGGGTACAGGGGGCTGGCAATCAGCCCCAGCATTTT	CASSPGVQGAGNQPQHF
TRBV4-2	14	TRBJ2-7	TRBD2	many	TGTGCCAGCAGCCCTGGACTAGCGGGGAACGAGCAGTACTTC	CASSPGLAGNEQYF
TRBV19	14	TRBJ1-2	-	many	TGTGCCAGTAGTATCTCCGGAGGGGGCTATGGCTACACCTTC	CASSISGGGYGYTF
TRBV20-1	14	TRBJ2-6	-	few	TGCAGTGCTGGGGGAGACCCTGGGGCCAACGTCCTGACTTTC	CSAGGDPGANVLTF
TRBV6-5	14	TRBJ2-5	-	many	TGTGCCAGCAGTTACGAACTAGGAGGAGAGACCCAGTACTTC	CASSYELGGETQYF
TRBV5-1	15	TRBJ1-1	-	many	TGCGCCAGCAGCCCCCTGACAGGAGCGAACACTGAAACTTTCTTT	CASSPLTGANTETFF
TRBV12-3/TRBV12-4	15	TRBJ2-7	-	many	TGTGCCAGCAGTTTAGGGCAGCTCCGCTCCTACGAGCAGTACTTC	CASSLGQLRSYEQYF
TRBV27	14	TRBJ2-7	TRBD1	-	TGTGCCAGCAGTTTAGAGACAGGGCACTACGAGCAGTACTTC	CASSLETGHYEQYF
TRBV12-3/TRBV12-4	14	TRBJ2-2	-	few	TGTGCCAGCAGTCCAGCACAAGGTCCCGGGGAGCTGTTTTTT	CASSPAQGPGELFF
TRBV18	16	TRBJ2-3	TRBD1	few	TGTGCCAGCTCACTCCCCGGGACAGTGACCACAGATACGCAGTATTTT	CASSLPGTVTTDTQYF
TRBV13	19	TRBJ2-4	-	many	TGTGCCAGCAGCTTAGGGCTTAGCGGACGATCTCTAGCCAAAAACATTCAGTACTTC	CASSLGLSGRSLAKNIQYF
TRBV7-2	13	TRBJ2-5	TRBD2	many	TGTGCCAGGGACGGGGGGAAGAGGGAGACCCAGTACTTC	CARDGGKRETQYF
TRBV3-1	14	TRBJ1-5	-	many	TGTGCCAGCAGCCCTTCCATGAGCAATCAGCCCCAGCATTTT	CASSPSMSNQPQHF
TRBV6-1	12	TRBJ1-1	-	few	TGTGCCAGCTTCCCCGAGGGGGGGGAAGCTTTCTTT	CASFPEGGEAFF
TRBV27	16	TRBJ2-7	TRBD2	few	TGTGCCAGCAGTTTATTAATTGGGGCGGGGGGGCTCGAGCAGTACTTC	CASSLLIGAGGLEQYF
TRBV6-1	13	TRBJ1-1	TRBD1	many	TGTGCCAGCTTGGGGGGACAGAGGACTGAAGCTTTCTTT	CASLGGQRTEAFF
TRBV6-5	14	TRBJ1-2	-	many	TGTGCCAGCAGTTACTCGAGCCAATTCTATGGCTACACCTTC	CASSYSSQFYGYTF
TRBV19	15	TRBJ1-1	-	-	TGTGCCAGTAGTATCTCCTGGGGGCGTCATGGTGAAGCTTTCTTT	CASSISWGRHGEAFF
TRBV12-3/TRBV12-4	16	TRBJ1-5	-	many	TGTGCCAGCAGTTTAAGGACTCTGGGGAGCAATCAGCCCCAGCATTTT	CASSLRTLGSNQPQHF
TRBV20-1	14	TRBJ1-5	-	-	TGCAGTGGTCGGTGGGCCTCCCCCAATCAGCCCCAGCATTTT	CSGRWASPNQPQHF
TRBV6-1	15	TRBJ2-5	TRBD2	-	TGTGCCAGCAGTGATCCGGGGAGGGGCCAAGAGACCCAGTACTTC	CASSDPGRGQETQYF
TRBV28	12	TRBJ2-7	-	many	TGTGCCAGCAGTCCTCCCGGAGGGGGCCCAACCTTC	CASSPPGGGPTF
TRBV6-1	13	TRBJ2-7	-	many	TGTGCCAGCAGTGACGAAACGTACTACGAGCAGTACTTC	CASSDETYYEQYF
TRBV30	16	TRBJ2-2	-	many	TGTGCCTGGAGTCGTTGGACGGCTTCGTGGACCGGGGAGCTGTTTTTT	CAWSRWTASWTGELFF
TRBV7-2	14	TRBJ2-7	TRBD1	many	TGTGCCAGCAGCTACGACAGGGGTGCCTACGAGCAGTACTTC	CASSYDRGAYEQYF
TRBV15	15	TRBJ1-5	TRBD1	-	TGTGCCACCAGCAGAACAGGGGGGCACCAGGGGTCCCAGCATTTT	CATSRTGGHQGSQHF
TRBV12-3/TRBV12-4	15	TRBJ2-3	-	many	TGTGCCAGCAGTTTAGCGGACCCTCCCACAGATACGCAGTATTTT	CASSLADPPTDTQYF
TRBV20-1	16	TRBJ2-7	TRBD2	few	TGCAGTGCTAGCAGGGATTATAGCGGGAGCTCCTACGAGCAGTACTTC	CSASRDYSGSSYEQYF
TRBV20-1	12	TRBJ1-5	-	many	TGCAGTGCTAGGACACAAAATCAGCCCCAGCATTTT	CSARTQNQPQHF
TRBV10-3	14	TRBJ1-1	-	-	TGTGCCATCAAATCGGGAGGGAGCAGCACTGAAGCTTTCTTT	CAIKSGGSSTEAFF
TRBV25-1	14	TRBJ2-5	-	few	TGTGCCAGCAGTGAAAGACGGTACCAAGAGACCCAGTACTTC	CASSERRYQETQYF
TRBV28	13	TRBJ1-1	-	many	TGTGCCAGCAGTTTACAATGGGACGGTGAAGCTTTCTTT	CASSLQWDGEAFF
TRBV5-5	15	TRBJ1-1	-	many	TGTGCCAGCAGCCCTGGTCCACACCTGAACACTGAAGCTTTCTTT	CASSPGPHLNTEAFF
TRBV27	15	TRBJ2-5	TRBD2	many	TGTGCCAGCAGTTCTGGGGGAGGGGCGGGTGAGACCCAGTACTTC	CASSSGGGAGETQYF
TRBV6-1	14	TRBJ1-3	-	many	TGTGCCAGCAGTGAAATGGCAGTAGGAAACACCATATATTTT	CASSEMAVGNTIYF
TRBV6-5	13	TRBJ1-6	-	many	TGTGCCAGCAAGAATAGCGGGAATTCACCCCTCCACTTT	CASKNSGNSPLHF
TRBV7-3	13	TRBJ2-1	-	-	TGTGCCAGCAGCTTAATGCAGTTAAGTGAGCAGTTCTTC	CASSLMQLSEQFF
TRBV19	14	TRBJ1-1	-	many	TGTGCCAGTGGGGTCGGGCCATTGAACACTGAAGCTTTCTTT	CASGVGPLNTEAFF
TRBV29-1	13	TRBJ2-7	TRBD2	many	TGCAGCGTTCCAAGCGGGAGTGCCTACGAGCAGTACTTC	CSVPSGSAYEQYF
TRBV7-8	14	TRBJ1-2	-	many	TGTGCCAGCAGCCCCCGTGGGGGGGGGTATGGCTACACCTTC	CASSPRGGGYGYTF
TRBV20-1	15	TRBJ2-5	-	-	TGCAGTGCGAACCGCGTTAGGGGCGGTAAAGAGACCCAGTACTTC	CSANRVRGGKETQYF
TRBV27	15	TRBJ1-5	TRBD1	many	TGTGCCAGCAGTTTAACGGGACAGGGGGGGCAGCCCCAGCATTTT	CASSLTGQGGQPQHF
TRBV12-3/TRBV12-4	15	TRBJ2-7	TRBD1	many	TGTGCCAGCAGTTTCCATTCCGGGACAGGGGGCAAGCAGTACTTC	CASSFHSGTGGKQYF
TRBV12-3/TRBV12-4	15	TRBJ2-2	TRBD1	many	TGTGCCAGCAGTTCGACAGGGTCCCGCACCGGGGAGCTGTTTTTT	CASSSTGSRTGELFF
TRBV12-3/TRBV12-4	13	TRBJ1-2	-	many	TGTGCCAGCAGTGCAGGGGTTTCCTATGGCTACACCTTC	CASSAGVSYGYTF
TRBV6-2/TRBV6-3	12	TRBJ2-7	TRBD2	many	TGTGCCAGCTTCAGGACTAGGTACGAGCAGTACTTC	CASFRTRYEQYF
TRBV7-8	15	TRBJ2-7	TRBD2	many	TGTGCCAGCAGCTTAGAGGGACTAGCGGCCTACGAGCAGTACTTC	CASSLEGLAAYEQYF
TRBV4-1	15	TRBJ1-5	TRBD1	many	TGCGCCAGCAGCCAATCGGGACAGGGAGGTCAGCCCCAGCATTTT	CASSQSGQGGQPQHF
TRBV12-3/TRBV12-4	14	TRBJ2-6	TRBD1	-	TGTGCCAGCAGTTTGCAAGGACAGGGCAGCGTCCTGACTTTC	CASSLQGQGSVLTF
TRBV7-8	15	TRBJ2-2	-	many	TGTGCCAGCAGCTTACTAAGAACCTACGCCGGGGAGCTGTTTTTT	CASSLLRTYAGELFF
TRBV12-3/TRBV12-4	13	TRBJ2-5	-	many	TGTGCCAGCAGTTTACAGGGAGCGGAGACCCAGTACTTC	CASSLQGAETQYF
TRBV6-1	12	TRBJ2-7	-	many	TGTGCCACTACCGGCATTTCGTACGAGCAGTACTTC	CATTGISYEQYF
TRBV6-5	14	TRBJ1-2	-	many	TGTGCCAGCAGTTACTCGCTGGGGAACTATGGCTACACCTTC	CASSYSLGNYGYTF
TRBV30	16	TRBJ1-2	TRBD1	-	TGTGCCTGGAGTGTAGGGACAGGGGGGGCGGTAAGAGGCTACACCTTC	CAWSVGTGGAVRGYTF